These 2 T cell receptor beta chains came from one sample sequenced in a study of T cells in Graves' hyperthyroidism and ophthalmopathy. Researchers took RNA transcripts and amplified the TCR beta CDR3 regions from them. HTBI primers were employed in a first-round RT-PCR of the TCR CDR3. TCRdb re-analysed the multiplex PCR reads in MiXCR, keeping a single row per CDR3 protein. The sample lists about 610,000 distinct CDR3 sequences, roughly 46% occurring once. The sequencing input was peripheral blood or thyroid tissue (not recorded which). All receptors come from a woman between 18 and 29 years old with Graves' hyperthyroidism.

The sample holds many counts of this clonotype. The chain employs TRBV6-2 or TRBV6-3 and TRBJ2-7; 10 bases line up with TRBD2. The CDR3 length is 14 residues. CDR1 MNHEY and CDR2 SVGEGT come from the germline V gene. V trimming: 5 bases; J trimming: 2 bases; junction bases outside the gene matches: 3. The chain's CDR3 is CASSGAGGPYEQYF. DNA of the CDR3: TGTGCCAGCAGTGGAGCGGGAGGGCCCTACGAGCAGTACTTC.

J is TRBJ1-3 and V is TRBV2; D gene ambiguous. V lost 1 base to trimming and J lost 4 bases, with 5 bases between them. Germline V gives CDR1 SNHLY, CDR2 FYNNEI. The CDR3 has 13 residues. In DNA form, the CDR3 reads TGTGCCAGCAGTGAAGACGCGGGAAACACCATATATTTT. Translating gives CASSEDAGNTIYF.